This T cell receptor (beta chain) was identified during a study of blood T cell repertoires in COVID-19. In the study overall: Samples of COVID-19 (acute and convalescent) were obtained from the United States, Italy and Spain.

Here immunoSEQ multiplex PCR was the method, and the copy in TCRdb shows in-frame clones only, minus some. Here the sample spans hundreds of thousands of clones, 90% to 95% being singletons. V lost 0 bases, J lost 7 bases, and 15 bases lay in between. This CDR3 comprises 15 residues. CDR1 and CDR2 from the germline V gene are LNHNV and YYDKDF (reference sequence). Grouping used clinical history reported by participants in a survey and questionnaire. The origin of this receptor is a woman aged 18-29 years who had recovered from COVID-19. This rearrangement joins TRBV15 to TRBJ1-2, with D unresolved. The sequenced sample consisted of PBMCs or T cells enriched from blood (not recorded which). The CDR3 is CATSRDVGSSGGYTF. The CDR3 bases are TGTGCCACCAGCAGAGATGTAGGTTCGTCAGGTGGCTACACCTTC.